A single sample is the source of the 13 T cell receptor beta chains below, sequenced in a study of T cells after yellow fever vaccination. TCRdb fed the 5' RACE reads into MiXCR, producing one record per CDR3 protein. The sample includes hundreds of thousands of distinct CDR3 sequences, 9% to 15% of them seen just once. Sequenced material: PBMCs, taken on the day of the yellow fever booster vaccination. The receptors originated from a man aged 25 to 40 who received the YFV17D yellow fever vaccine.

V gene TRBV29-1 combines with J gene TRBJ2-7; maybe TRBD1 (6 bases). The CDR3 loop spans 13 amino acids. CDR1 and CDR2 (germline): SQVTM, ANQGSEA. V dropped 4 bases and J dropped 1 base, with 11 bases sitting between them. The CDR3 bases are TGCAGCGTTGCCCGAAGGGGGTCCTACGAGCAGTACTTC. As protein: CSVARRGSYEQYF.

This clonotype came up a few times. The rearrangement joins TRBV7-7 to TRBJ2-1; D remains ambiguous. This CDR3 is 14 amino acids long. Germline loops: CDR1 SSHAT, CDR2 FNYEAQ (reference sequence). Trimming removed 4 bases from V and 6 bases from J, with 13 bases in between. CDR3 in amino acids: CASSSSTLVNEQFF. CDR3 DNA: TGTGCCAGCAGCTCCAGCACACTGGTCAATGAGCAGTTCTTC.

The rearrangement links TRBV10-3 to TRBJ2-5; D not certain. The germline gives CDR1 ENHRY, CDR2 SYGVKD. Trimming removed 3 bases at V and 5 bases at J, with 10 bases between. The CDR3 loop spans 13 amino acids. The CDR3 bases are TGTGCCATCAGTGAAGGGTTTGGGGAGACCCAGTACTTC. This encodes CAISEGFGETQYF.

Worth noting for this clonotype: One base away lies a much larger clone, so this may be a sequencing read error. The chain joins TRBV30 to TRBJ1-3; D is ambiguous. This CDR3 spans 13 amino acids. The V gene's germline CDR1 is GTSNPN and CDR2 SVGIG (reference sequence). V was trimmed by 6 bases and J by 4 bases, leaving 13 bases between them. The CDR3 region has the DNA TGTGCCTGCTCACTGGTGTCCGGAAACACCATATATTTT. It yields the protein CACSLVSGNTIYF.

The chain carries TRBV20-1 and TRBJ2-4; 10 bases agree with TRBD1. Per germline, CDR1 DFQATT and CDR2 SNEGSKA (reference sequence). The CDR3 sequence is 15 residues long. V dropped 6 bases and J dropped 2; count of bases not matched to a gene: 7. Here the CDR3 reads CSARDRGRTKNIQYF. The DNA for the CDR3 is TGCAGTGCCAGGGACAGGGGAAGGACCAAAAACATTCAGTACTTC.

J is TRBJ2-1 and V is TRBV29-1; D gene ambiguous. The CDR3 contains 10 residues. In germline, CDR1 is SQVTM, CDR2 ANQGSEA. V was cut by 6 bases and J by 8 bases, with 8 bases left in between. CDR3 loop: CSVLVHEQFF. In nucleotides, the CDR3 is TGCAGCGTGCTAGTTCATGAGCAGTTCTTC.

The V and J genes are TRBV7-8 and TRBJ1-4; maybe TRBD1 (5 bases). The CDR3 runs 16 residues. With 5 bases removed from V and 0 bases from J, the gap between germline ends came to 13 bases. Germline CDR1 and CDR2: SGHVS and FQNEAQ. The DNA of the CDR3 is TGTGCCAGCAGCACTCTGACAGACCCAACTAATGAAAAACTGTTTTTT. As protein: CASSTLTDPTNEKLFF.

This clonotype has a handful of counts. The chain is built from TRBV7-2 and TRBJ2-7; D unresolved. The CDR3 has 14 residues. The germline V gene has CDR1 SGHTA and CDR2 FQGNSA. The ends were cut back, 2 bases at V and 0 bases at J, with 8 bases in the middle. Written as DNA, the CDR3 is TGTGCCAGCAGCTTAACTCACGACTCCTACGAGCAGTACTTC. It codes for CASSLTHDSYEQYF.

This clonotype was found a few times. This chain uses TRBV6-4 with TRBJ2-2; 12 positions match TRBD2. In germline, CDR1 is MRHNA, CDR2 SNTAGT. This CDR3 contains 14 residues. Trimming cost V 9 bases and J 5 bases; bases outside gene matches: 4. As DNA, the CDR3 is TGTGCCAGAAGACTAGCGGGAGATACCGGGGAGCTGTTTTTT. This gives the protein CARRLAGDTGELFF.

This clonotype was seen at least ten times. This chain uses TRBV10-2 with TRBJ2-7; 8 bases line up with TRBD2. V shed 3 bases, J shed 6 bases, and the junction held 7 bases outside the gene matches. Germline assignment: CDR1 WSHSY and CDR2 SAAADI. CDR3 length equals 14 residues. This CDR3 is CASSDGTSRSEQYF. Written as DNA, the CDR3 is TGCGCCAGCAGTGACGGGACTAGTCGAAGCGAGCAGTACTTC.

The J gene is TRBJ2-3, the V gene TRBV6-1; D may correspond to TRBD1 or TRBD2 (5 bases each). Trimming cost V 6 bases and J 2 bases, with 12 bases left between them. The CDR3 extends over 14 amino acids. From germline, CDR1 is MNHNS and CDR2 SASEGT. The CDR3 region has the DNA TGTGCCAGCAGCCGGGACGGCCCCACAGATACGCAGTATTTT. The encoded protein is CASSRDGPTDTQYF.

V usage is TRBV5-1 and J usage is TRBJ2-1; D remains ambiguous. Germline V lookup: CDR1 SGHRS, CDR2 YFSETQ. V gave up 0 bases and J gave up 7 bases, with 8 bases separating them. The CDR3 extends over 13 amino acids. The CDR3 DNA reads TGCGCCAGCAGCTTGGTAAGGGAAAATGAGCAGTTCTTC. It is translated as CASSLVRENEQFF.

The J gene is TRBJ1-1, the V gene TRBV7-9; tentatively, D is TRBD1 (5 bases). V was pared by 4 bases and J by 4 bases, with 10 bases between. Germline CDR1 and CDR2: SEHNR and FQNEAQ (reference sequence). CDR3 size: 13 residues. The CDR3 region has the DNA TGTGCCAGCAGCTCGGGGGGGTTCACTGAAGCTTTCTTT. It specifies CASSSGGFTEAFF.